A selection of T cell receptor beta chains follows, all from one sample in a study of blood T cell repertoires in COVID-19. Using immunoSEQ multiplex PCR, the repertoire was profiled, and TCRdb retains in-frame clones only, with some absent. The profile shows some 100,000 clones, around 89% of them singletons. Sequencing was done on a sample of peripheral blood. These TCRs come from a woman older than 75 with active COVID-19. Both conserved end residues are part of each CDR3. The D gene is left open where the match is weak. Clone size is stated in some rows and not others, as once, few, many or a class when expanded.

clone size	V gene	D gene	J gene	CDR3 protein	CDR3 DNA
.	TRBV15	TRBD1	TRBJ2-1	CATSKSGTGLLNEQFF	TGTGCCACCAGCAAATCCGGGACAGGCCTCCTCAATGAGCAGTTCTTC
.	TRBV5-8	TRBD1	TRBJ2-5	CANGQGRKETQYF	TGTGCCAACGGACAGGGTAGGAAGGAGACCCAGTACTTC
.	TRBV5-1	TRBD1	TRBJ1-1	CASSPGQGAEAFF	TGCGCCAGCAGCCCCGGACAGGGGGCTGAAGCTTTCTTT
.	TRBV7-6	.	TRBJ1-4	CASSGGASTNEKLFF	TGTGCCAGCAGCGGAGGGGCCTCAACTAATGAAAAACTGTTTTTT
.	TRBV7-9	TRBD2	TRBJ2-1	CASSPSSGGMRNEQFF	TGTGCCAGCAGCCCAAGTTCGGGGGGGATGAGGAATGAGCAGTTCTTC
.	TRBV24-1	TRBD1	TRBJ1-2	CATSDSGTGIKGGYTF	TGTGCCACCAGTGATTCGGGGACAGGGATCAAGGGTGGCTACACCTTC
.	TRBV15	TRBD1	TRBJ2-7	CATSKGGDRGYEQYF	TGTGCCACCAGCAAAGGGGGGGACAGGGGATACGAGCAGTACTTC
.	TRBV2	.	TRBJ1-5	CASRRGGPWPQHF	TGTGCCAGCAGGCGGGGAGGGCCATGGCCCCAGCATTTT
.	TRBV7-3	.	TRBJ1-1	CASSSQQDTEAFF	TGTGCCAGCAGCTCCCAGCAGGACACTGAAGCTTTCTTT
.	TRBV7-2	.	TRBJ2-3	CASSLGGLGPSDTQYF	TGTGCCAGCAGCTTAGGGGGCTTGGGGCCATCAGATACGCAGTATTTT
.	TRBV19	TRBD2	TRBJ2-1	CASSTVAGAYNEQFF	TGTGCCAGTAGCACCGTAGCGGGAGCGTACAATGAGCAGTTCTTC
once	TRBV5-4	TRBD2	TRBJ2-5	CASSPTSGRETQYF	TGTGCCAGCAGCCCGACTAGCGGGAGAGAGACCCAGTACTTC
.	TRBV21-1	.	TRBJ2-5	CASSRGGDYPGQGAKETQYF	TGTGCCAGCAGCAGGGGTGGGGATTATCCGGGACAGGGGGCGAAAGAGACCCAGTACTTC
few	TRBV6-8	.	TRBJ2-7	CASSYGPYEQYF	TGTGCCAGCAGTTACGGGCCCTACGAGCAGTACTTC
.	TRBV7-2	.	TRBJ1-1	CASSLVSQKPTEAFF	TGTGCCAGCAGCTTAGTATCACAGAAGCCCACTGAAGCTTTCTTT
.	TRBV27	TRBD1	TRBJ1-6	CASSLDRGQGNSPLHF	TGTGCCAGCAGTTTAGACCGCGGACAGGGTAATTCACCCCTCCACTTT
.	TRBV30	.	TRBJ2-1	CASTGSITDEQFF	TGTGCCTCTACCGGGAGTATTACGGATGAGCAGTTCTTC
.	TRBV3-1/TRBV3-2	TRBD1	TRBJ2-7	CASSRRAYGTGSYEQYF	TGTGCCAGCAGCCGTCGAGCTTACGGGACAGGGTCCTACGAGCAGTACTTC
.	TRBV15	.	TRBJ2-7	CATSRDLASSYEQYF	TGTGCCACCAGCAGAGATCTGGCTAGCTCCTACGAGCAGTACTTC
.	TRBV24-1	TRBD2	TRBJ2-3	CATSDFLAGGVTDTQYF	TGTGCCACCAGTGATTTTCTGGCGGGAGGGGTGACAGATACGCAGTATTTT
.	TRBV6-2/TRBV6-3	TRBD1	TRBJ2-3	CASSYYGQGTDTQYF	TGTGCCAGCAGTTACTACGGACAGGGGACAGATACGCAGTATTTT
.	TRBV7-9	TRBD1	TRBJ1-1	CASRDIQGAPWTEAFF	TGTGCCAGCAGAGATATCCAGGGGGCGCCTTGGACTGAAGCTTTCTTT
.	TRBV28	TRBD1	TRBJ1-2	CASSLWTGNYGYTF	TGTGCCAGCAGTTTATGGACAGGGAACTATGGCTACACCTTC
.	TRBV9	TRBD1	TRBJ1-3	CASSRGQLSGNTIYF	TGTGCCAGCAGCCGGGGACAGCTCTCTGGAAACACCATATATTTT
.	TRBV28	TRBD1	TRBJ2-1	CASSFLDRGPISDDNEQFF	TGTGCCAGCAGTTTTTTGGACAGGGGGCCGATTAGTGATGACAATGAGCAGTTCTTC
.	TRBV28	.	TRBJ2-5	CASSFQWETQYF	TGTGCCAGCAGTTTTCAGTGGGAGACCCAGTACTTC
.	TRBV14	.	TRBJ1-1	CASSLLTNTEAFF	TGTGCCAGCAGCCTACTCACGAACACTGAAGCTTTCTTT
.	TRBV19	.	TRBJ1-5	CASKWTEISNQPQHF	TGTGCCAGTAAGTGGACAGAAATTAGCAATCAGCCCCAGCATTTT
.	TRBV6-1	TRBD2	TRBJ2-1	CASSVSSGAPYNEQFF	TGTGCCAGCAGTGTCTCTAGCGGGGCACCCTACAATGAGCAGTTCTTC
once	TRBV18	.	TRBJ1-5	CASSTTAQAGNQPQHF	TGTGCCAGCTCAACCACGGCCCAAGCGGGCAATCAGCCCCAGCATTTT
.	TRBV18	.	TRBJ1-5	CASSLQGNSNQPQHF	TGTGCCAGCTCATTGCAGGGAAATAGCAATCAGCCCCAGCATTTT
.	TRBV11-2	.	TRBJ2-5	CASSLNYSPGTQYF	TGTGCCAGCAGCTTGAACTACTCCCCGGGGACCCAGTACTTC
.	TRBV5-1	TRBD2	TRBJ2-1	CASSLAGGGYNEQFF	TGCGCCAGCAGCTTGGCGGGCGGGGGGTACAATGAGCAGTTCTTC
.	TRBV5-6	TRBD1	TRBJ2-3	CASTSDRALTDTQYF	TGTGCCAGCACCTCAGACAGGGCACTCACAGATACGCAGTATTTT
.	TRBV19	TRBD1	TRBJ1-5	CASHPSLVAGGGNQPQHF	TGTGCCAGTCACCCAAGTCTCGTCGCAGGGGGTGGCAATCAGCCCCAGCATTTT
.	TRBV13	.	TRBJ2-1	CASSTDLEGDNEQFF	TGTGCCAGCAGCACGGACTTAGAGGGCGACAATGAGCAGTTCTTC
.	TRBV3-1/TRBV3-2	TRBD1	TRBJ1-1	CASSQETGRSEAFF	TGTGCCAGCAGCCAAGAGACAGGGCGGTCTGAAGCTTTCTTT
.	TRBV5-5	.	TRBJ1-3	CASSWTDFYSGNTIYF	TGTGCCAGCAGCTGGACAGATTTTTACTCTGGAAACACCATATATTTT
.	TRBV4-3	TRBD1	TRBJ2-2	CASSQALSIRAGGNTGELFF	TGCGCCAGCAGCCAGGCCCTTAGTATCAGGGCAGGGGGTAACACCGGGGAGCTGTTTTTT
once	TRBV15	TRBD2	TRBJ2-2	CATSTLAGDTGELFF	TGTGCCACCAGCACCCTAGCGGGAGACACCGGGGAGCTGTTTTTT
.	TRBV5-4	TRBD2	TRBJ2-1	CASSFGTNNEQFF	TGTGCCAGCAGCTTTGGGACTAACAATGAGCAGTTCTTC
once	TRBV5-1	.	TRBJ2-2	CASSLVSGSNTGELFF	TGCGCCAGCAGCTTGGTTTCGGGGTCGAACACCGGGGAGCTGTTTTTT
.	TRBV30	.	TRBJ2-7	CAWGGRGSSYEQYF	TGTGCCTGGGGGGGGCGGGGTAGCTCCTACGAGCAGTACTTC
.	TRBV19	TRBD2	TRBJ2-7	CASSLAGGTYEQYF	TGTGCCAGTAGTTTGGCGGGGGGGACCTACGAGCAGTACTTC
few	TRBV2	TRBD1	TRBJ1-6	CASSELRGAGSPLHF	TGTGCCAGCAGTGAACTCAGGGGGGCGGGATCACCCCTCCACTTT
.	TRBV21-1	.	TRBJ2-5	CASSKGNSEETQYF	TGTGCCAGCAGCAAAGGGAATAGCGAGGAGACCCAGTACTTC
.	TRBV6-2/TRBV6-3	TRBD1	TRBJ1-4	CASSYLSQGATNEKLFF	TGTGCCAGCAGTTACCTCTCCCAGGGGGCAACTAATGAAAAACTGTTTTTT
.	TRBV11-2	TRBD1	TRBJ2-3	CASSKTGTGDPDTQYF	TGTGCCAGCAGCAAAACCGGGACAGGGGATCCAGATACGCAGTATTTT
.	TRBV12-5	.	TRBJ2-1	CASGLLTHTGTNEQFF	TGTGCTAGTGGTTTGTTGACCCACACAGGCACCAATGAGCAGTTCTTC
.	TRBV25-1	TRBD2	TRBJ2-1	CASSDKTSGRNEQFF	TGTGCCAGCAGTGATAAAACTAGCGGGAGGAATGAGCAGTTCTTC
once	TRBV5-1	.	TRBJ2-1	CASSLAPQGAYNEQFF	TGCGCCAGCAGCTTGGCCCCACAGGGAGCCTACAATGAGCAGTTCTTC
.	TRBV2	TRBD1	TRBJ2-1	CASSLDRGLSNEQFF	TGTGCCAGCAGTCTTGACAGGGGGCTGAGCAATGAGCAGTTCTTC
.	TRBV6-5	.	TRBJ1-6	CASSLDRGNSPLHF	TGTGCCAGCAGTTTAGACCGAGGGAATTCACCCCTCCACTTT
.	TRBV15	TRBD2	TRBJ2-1	CATSTVGGSGGFYNEQFF	TGTGCCACCAGCACAGTCGGCGGGAGCGGCGGGTTCTACAATGAGCAGTTCTTC
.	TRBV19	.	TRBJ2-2	CASSIEAANTGELFF	TGTGCCAGTAGTATAGAGGCAGCGAACACCGGGGAGCTGTTTTTT